This entry describes one T cell receptor (beta chain). What it binds is not known. TCRdb analysed the reads with MiXCR anew, one entry per CDR3 protein. Among a few hundred thousand distinct CDR3 sequences listed, just under 40% were seen once. The germline gives CDR1 ENHRY, CDR2 SYGVKD. This CDR3 is built from 17 residues. The V end lost 0 bases, the J end lost 2 bases, and 17 bases lay between the germline ends. The data are from a study of T cell repertoires in cytomegalovirus infection. Overall study context: TCR beta signatures that were public indicated CMV infection and matching HLA type. Points from the study as a whole: The response measured ex vivo was dominated by TCR beta clonotypes (HLA-C-restricted and CMV-specific).

The source of this sequence is a human donor in good health (CMV status not recorded). Some clones in this sample may be carry-over from other donors' samples. This rearrangement joins TRBV10-3 to TRBJ2-7, with D maybe TRBD2 (6 bases). This material consisted of cultured PBMCs, taken from culture after CMV antigen stimulation. Written as DNA, the CDR3 is TGTGCCATCAGTGAGTCGGGAGGAAAACGGTTAACCTACGAGCAGTACTTC. Its protein product is CAISESGGKRLTYEQYF.